The 4 T cell receptor beta chains presented below share a single source sample, sequenced in a study of radiotherapy plus CTLA-4 blockade in lung cancer. Sequencing was performed with immunoSEQ multiplex PCR; in TCRdb, only in-frame clones are kept and a portion is missing. This repertoire shows tens of thousands of clones, roughly 71% found once; its top ten account for less than 25%. Sequences were derived from peripheral blood, sampled from a patient treated with radiotherapy plus ipilimumab. These receptors came from a human donor with non-small cell lung cancer that progressed on radiotherapy plus ipilimumab.

This clone was seen a single time. This sequence joins TRBV28 and TRBJ2-2; D gene unclear. Trimming pared 2 bases from V and 7 bases from J, leaving 14 bases between. Looked up from germline, CDR1 is MDHEN and CDR2 is SYDVKM. This CDR3 is 15 amino acids long. The CDR3 DNA reads TGTGCCAGCAGTTTACAGGCCCCGAGGAGCGGGGAGCTGTTTTTT. This encodes CASSLQAPRSGELFF.

This clone was detected a few times. The gene calls are TRBV6-4 and TRBJ2-1; 8 positions match TRBD1. Germline CDR1 is MRHNA and CDR2 is SNTAGT. Unmatched junction bases numbered 5, after V lost 5 bases and J lost 5 bases. This CDR3 has 14 amino acids. The CDR3 coding sequence is TGTGCCAGCAGTCTTTGGACAGGGCACAATGAGCAGTTCTTC. Translated: CASSLWTGHNEQFF.

This clone has only a few counts. CDR3 amino acids: CATIERSNEKLFF. The CDR3 DNA sequence: TGTGCCACCATCGAGCGGAGTAATGAAAAACTGTTTTTT. The V and J genes are TRBV27 and TRBJ1-4; D unresolved. The germline V and J ends were trimmed by 10 bases and 4 bases, with 13 bases remaining between them. The germline V gene has CDR1 MNHEY and CDR2 SMNVEV (reference sequence). CDR3 size: 13 residues.

This chain uses TRBV2 with TRBJ1-1, with D perhaps matching TRBD1 (5 bases). Trimming cost V 4 bases and J 2 bases, with 8 bases left between them. CDR1 SNHLY and CDR2 FYNNEI come from the germline V gene. CDR3 length: 13 residues. DNA for the CDR3: TGTGCCAGCAGTGGGGGGGGTAACACTGAAGCTTTCTTT. This encodes CASSGGGNTEAFF.